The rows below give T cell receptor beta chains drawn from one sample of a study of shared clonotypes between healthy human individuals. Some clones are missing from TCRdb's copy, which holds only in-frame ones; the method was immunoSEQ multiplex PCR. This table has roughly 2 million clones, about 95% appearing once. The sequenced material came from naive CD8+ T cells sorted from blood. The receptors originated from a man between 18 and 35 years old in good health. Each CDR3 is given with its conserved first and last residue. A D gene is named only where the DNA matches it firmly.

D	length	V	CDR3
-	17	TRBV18	CASSPPEGNLITDTQYF
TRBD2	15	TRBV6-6	CASSYEGTSMDEQFF
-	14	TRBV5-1	CASSFRDGLYEQYF
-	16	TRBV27	CASKILGGWGTDTQYF
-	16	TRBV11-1	CASSLAELQGTGELFF
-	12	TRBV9	CASSVGGYGYTF
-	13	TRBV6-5	CASSSATNTEAFF
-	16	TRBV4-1	CASSQFPGAGIYEQYF
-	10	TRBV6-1	CASIDTEAFF
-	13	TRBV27	CASSLSGVEPQHF
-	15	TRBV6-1	CASIIRVGSNQPQHF
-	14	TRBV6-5	CATNERLGTYEQYF
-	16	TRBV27	CASSPSLGGASYEQYF
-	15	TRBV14	CASSLTSRSTDTQYF
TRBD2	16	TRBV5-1	CASSGTGTSGVNEQFF
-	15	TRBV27	CASSLTVPGGDTQYF
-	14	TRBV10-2	CASSDDLPGNTIYF
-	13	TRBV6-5	CASSPEGAQPQHF
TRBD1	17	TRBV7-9	CASSFWGQGESTDTQYF
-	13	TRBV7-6	CASSYGNDEKLFF
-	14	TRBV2	CASSEWAVGTPQHF
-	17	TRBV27	CASSLSTLGALGTEAFF
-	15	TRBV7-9	CASSLGPTNTGELFF
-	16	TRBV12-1	CASSFGLASGQETQYF
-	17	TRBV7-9	CASSLDGWQDLSYEQYF
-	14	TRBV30	CAWTPGQIGETQYF
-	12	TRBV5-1	CASSFWTGELFF
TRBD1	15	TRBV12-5	CASGLGQGATGELFF
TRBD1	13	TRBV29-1	CSVEGQGSEPQHF
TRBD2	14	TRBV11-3	CASSHSGTLDTQYF
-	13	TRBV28	CASRELEAYEQYF
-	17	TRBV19	CASSTRKVQQNTGELFF
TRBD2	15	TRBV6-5	CASSLAGNSYNEQFF
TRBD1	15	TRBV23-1	CASSQLKGASYEQYF
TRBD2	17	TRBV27	CASSLFKGRDSTGELFF
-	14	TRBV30	CAWNLIISSGELFF
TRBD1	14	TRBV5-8	CASSLGQGDEKLFF
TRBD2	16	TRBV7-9	CASSLVGLAGDDTQYF
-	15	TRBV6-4	CASSFRAWGGCEQYF
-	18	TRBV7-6	CASSPRDGLQWGNEKLFF
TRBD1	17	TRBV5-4	CASSLKTGGMVTDTQYF
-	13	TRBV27	CASSGGQPYEQYF
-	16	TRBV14	CASSQVGDGYNSPLHF
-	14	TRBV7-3	CASSPSQDADTQYF
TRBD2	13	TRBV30	CAWNIAGGFEQYF
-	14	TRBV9	CASSLTGRLYEQYF
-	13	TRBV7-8	CASAEELNQPQHF
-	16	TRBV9	CASSAPRLVQSDTQYF
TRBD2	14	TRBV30	CACNSGGALETQYF
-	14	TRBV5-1	CASSLVSISYEQYF
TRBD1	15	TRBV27	CASSLGGQGIDEQFF
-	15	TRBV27	CASSSHYGDYNEQFF
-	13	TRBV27	CASSRDFWNEQFF
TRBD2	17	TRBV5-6	CASSRGLAGSPQETQYF
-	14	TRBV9	CASSVEVQNTEAFF